One T cell receptor (beta chain) is described in this entry. The ends were cut back, 1 base at V and 0 bases at J, with 5 bases in the middle. Per the germline V gene, CDR1 is LNHDA and CDR2 is SQIVND (reference sequence). This CDR3 contains 14 residues. Data came from immunoSEQ multiplex PCR; TCRdb stores just in-frame clones and leaves some out. The sample has 20,000 to 25,000 clones; around three quarters are singletons. This record comes from a study of STAT5B mutations in CD4+ large granular lymphocyte leukemia. For the study at large: The CDR3 'QG' motif was associated with a particular HLA allele among healthy donors.

Controls came from buffy coats of healthy blood donors. Sample: CD4+ T cells from blood buffy coats. The receptor's source is a human donor in good health. The chain carries TRBV19 and TRBJ2-3; D not certain. The DNA for the CDR3 is TGTGCCAGTAGTATAGGTCCCAGCACAGATACGCAGTATTTT. It encodes CASSIGPSTDTQYF.